This note documents a single T cell receptor (beta chain) sequence. This clonotype turned up a few times. What this receptor recognizes is not known. No much larger clone exists at a distance of one base, and base qualities are not known. The sample is drawn from a study of T cell repertoires in cytomegalovirus infection (dated by TCRdb to the late 2010s). Notes on the research overall: The HLA type of each donor mattered for the analysis, because public TCR beta signatures pointed to carriage of CMV infection along with the matching HLA type.

The cysteine opens and the phenylalanine closes a CDR3 of 15 amino acids. Only the CDR3 region is kept as DNA, spanning 45 bases read in frame from base 1. According to the germline V gene, CDR1 reads LGHNA and CDR2 reads YSLEER. V and J lose 0 bases and 2 bases, and a span of 9 bases separates them. TCRdb shows the sequencer as Illumina HiSeq 1500. In TCRdb, the public reads were trimmed at Q25 with fastp and aligned with MiXCR, with productive beta chains retained. Entries that share a CDR3 protein sequence are merged under the most common genes and DNA. The sample includes some 130,000 distinct CDR3 sequences, with about 24% observed a single time. Approximately 35% of the sample lies in the top ten. Study-wide findings and limitations: The ex vivo response was dominated by HLA-C-restricted CMV-specific TCR beta clonotypes, which also provided the single most frequent clonotype in two of eight donors. Cumulative frequency of public TCR beta family members discriminated carriers of CMV infection plus the relevant HLA type in this cohort and an independent roughly 330-donor cohort.

The rearrangement combines TRBV4-3 with TRBJ2-3; there is no confident call for the D gene. The sequencing sample was made of PBMCs, sequenced either directly or after in vitro stimulation (not recorded which). This receptor was obtained from a human donor in good health (CMV status not recorded). Some clones in this sample may be carry-over from other donors' samples. CDR3 reads: CASSQDFQHTDTQYF. The base sequence is TGCGCCAGCAGCCAAGATTTCCAGCACACAGATACGCAGTATTTT.